In this sample, the clone carrying this T cell receptor beta chain turned up a few times. This CDR3 contains 12 residues. V shed 6 bases and J shed 8 bases, with 11 bases lying between them. Per the germline V gene, CDR1 is DFQATT and CDR2 is SNEGSKA (reference sequence). Using its own MiXCR run on the RT-PCR reads, TCRdb lists one record per CDR3 protein. The sample holds about 680,000 distinct CDR3 sequences, approximately 15% seen once. The V gene is TRBV20-1, the J gene TRBJ1-6, with TRBD1 as a possible D gene (5 bases). The source is a female donor in good health, serving as a healthy control. The sequencing sample was made of memory CD4+ T cells from blood. The CDR3 spells CSARVGDSPLHF. The CDR3 region has the DNA TGCAGTGCCCGGGTGGGGGATTCACCCCTCCACTTT.